Sequencing of this T cell receptor (beta chain) was carried out in a study of T cell responses to AZD1222 COVID-19 vaccine. Germline V gene data show CDR1 as LNHDA and CDR2 as SQIVND (reference sequence). The CDR3 length is 12 residues. V dropped 5 bases and J dropped 5 bases, with 9 bases sitting between them. Produced via immunoSEQ multiplex PCR; TCRdb's table is partial and in-frame only. The sample includes about 130,000 clones, about nine tenths of them seen just once. Study-wide findings and caveats: Nearly half of the spike-specific TCRs reportedly recognize variant regions that carry no mutations. Sampling captured repertoires only after the peak T cell response. Among the donors, most were white British and more were female, and clonal diversity was possibly underestimated. Only 6 or 7 individuals given AZD1222 were seropositive at baseline.

Notes on this clone: Its matching antigen is unknown.

The TCR was taken from an adult in good health. The sample consisted of peripheral blood, taken on day 0 of AZD1222 vaccination. V and J are TRBV19 and TRBJ1-2; D perhaps matches TRBD1 (5 bases). The CDR3 here is CASSVGDYGYTF. The CDR3 bases are TGTGCCAGTAGTGTGGGGGATTATGGCTACACCTTC.